This T cell receptor beta chain was profiled in a study of cytomegalovirus exposure and HLA in healthy donors. General observations from the study: The authors later found HLA-associated TCR beta chains more clonally expanded than equally common others. Most TCR beta V segments were productive about 90% or about 30% of the time in an earlier analysis. Later analysis associated a missense DCLRE1C variant with TCR beta V- and J-gene trimming.

V was cut by 10 bases and J by 5 bases, with 11 bases left in between. Germline CDR1 is ENHRY and CDR2 is SYGVKD. The CDR3 sequence is 11 residues long. Vbeta (60) and Jbeta (13) primers were used in the PCR. TCRdb's copy holds only in-frame clones and misses some; the assay was immunoSEQ multiplex PCR. The sample holds 100,000 to 150,000 clones, 70% to 80% seen once. Donors showed nominal health when sampled, although they likely had unrecorded immune exposures. As to this clone: What it binds is unknown.

The chain couples TRBV10-3 to TRBJ1-1; possibly TRBD1 for D (5 bases). Sequencing used PBMCs. This TCR was recovered from a man in his fifties or sixties in good health and CMV-seronegative. The CDR3 sequence is CATHKGTEAFF. In DNA form, the CDR3 reads TGTGCCACCCACAAGGGGACTGAAGCTTTCTTT.